The entry that follows covers one T cell receptor beta chain sequence. Its antigen is unknown. The data are from a study of T cell responses to AZD1222 COVID-19 vaccine. In the study overall: Doses given second, at about 4 or about 12 weeks, were pooled.

Germline V CDR1 and CDR2: LGHNA, YSLEER. CDR3 length: 15 amino acids. Trimming left V 0 bases short and J 6 bases short, with 14 bases between. Study outcomes and limitations: Mostly white British, mostly female donors; authors suggested clonal diversity may be underestimated. As reported, nearly half of all spike-specific TCRs target variant regions that are unmutated. Spike-specific TCR depth and breadth grew after two AZD1222 doses.

The assay was immunoSEQ multiplex PCR, and TCRdb's table has in-frame clones only and misses some. The repertoire consists of approximately 100,000 clones, with about 86% occurring once and the leading ten covering roughly 1.4%. The material sequenced was peripheral blood, taken on day 0 of AZD1222 vaccination. This receptor was taken from an adult in good health. The chain has TRBV4-3 and TRBJ1-1, with D perhaps TRBD1 (6 bases). CDR3 DNA sequence: TGCGCCAGCAGCCAAGATGTCGCAGGGGCCCCTGAAGCTTTCTTT. Translating it yields CASSQDVAGAPEAFF.